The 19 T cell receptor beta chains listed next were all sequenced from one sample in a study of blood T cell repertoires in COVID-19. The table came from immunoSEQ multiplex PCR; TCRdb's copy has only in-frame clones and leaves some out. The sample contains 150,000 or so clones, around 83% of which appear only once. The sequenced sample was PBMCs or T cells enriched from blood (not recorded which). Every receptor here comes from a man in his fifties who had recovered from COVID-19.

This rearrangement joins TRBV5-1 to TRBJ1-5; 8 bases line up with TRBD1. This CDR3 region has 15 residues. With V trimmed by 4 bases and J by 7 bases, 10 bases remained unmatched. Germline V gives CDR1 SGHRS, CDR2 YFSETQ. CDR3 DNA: TGCGCCAGCAGCCCACAGGGGGTTCCCGAACAGCCCCAGCATTTT. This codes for CASSPQGVPEQPQHF.

CDR3 amino acids: CASSLGGGQDTQYF. CDR3 sequence (DNA): TGTGCCAGCAGCTTGGGCGGGGGGCAGGATACGCAGTATTTT. The V call is TRBV5-5, the J call TRBJ2-3, with 8 bases that match TRBD2. V shed 0 bases, J shed 6 bases, and the junction held 3 bases outside the gene matches. The CDR3 runs 14 residues. The germline V gene encodes CDR1 SGHKS and CDR2 YYEKEE (reference sequence). Together with reference TRBV5-5 and TRBJ2-3, the CDR3 gives the full variable domain: DAGVTQSPTHLIKTRGQQVTLRCSPISGHKSVSWYQQVLGQGPQFIFQYYEKEERGRGNFPDRFSARQFPNYSSELNVNALLLGDSALYLCASSLGGGQDTQYFGPGTRLTVL.

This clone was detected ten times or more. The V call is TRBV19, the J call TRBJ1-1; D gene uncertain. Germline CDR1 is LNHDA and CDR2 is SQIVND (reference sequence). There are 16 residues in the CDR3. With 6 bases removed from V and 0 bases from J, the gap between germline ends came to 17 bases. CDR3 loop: CASSRTAGILNTEAFF. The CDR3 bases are TGTGCCAGTAGCAGAACGGCGGGGATTTTGAACACTGAAGCTTTCTTT.

CDR3 region: CASRGGLGGNQPQHF. The CDR3 DNA sequence: TGTGCCAGCAGAGGGGGTCTGGGTGGCAATCAGCCCCAGCATTTT. The chain joins TRBV2 to TRBJ1-5, with D tentatively TRBD1 (6 bases). V was cut by 6 bases and J by 2 bases, with 14 bases left in between. The CDR3 covers 15 residues. The germline CDR1 and CDR2 sequences are SNHLY and FYNNEI.

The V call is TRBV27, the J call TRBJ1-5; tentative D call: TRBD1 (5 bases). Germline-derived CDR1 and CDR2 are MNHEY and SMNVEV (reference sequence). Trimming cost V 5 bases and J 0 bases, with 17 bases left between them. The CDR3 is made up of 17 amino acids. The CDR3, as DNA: TGTGCCAGCAGTCTCAAGTCGGGGGATAATAGCAATCAGCCCCAGCATTTT. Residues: CASSLKSGDNSNQPQHF.

CDR3 in amino acids: CASNNQGWAEAFF. The CDR3 region has the DNA TGTGCCAGTAACAACCAGGGATGGGCTGAAGCTTTCTTT. The gene calls are TRBV19 and TRBJ1-1, with a tentative D call TRBD1 (5 bases). Germline loops: CDR1 LNHDA, CDR2 SQIVND (reference sequence). There are 13 residues in the CDR3. Trimming removed 7 bases from V and 6 bases from J, with 15 bases in between.

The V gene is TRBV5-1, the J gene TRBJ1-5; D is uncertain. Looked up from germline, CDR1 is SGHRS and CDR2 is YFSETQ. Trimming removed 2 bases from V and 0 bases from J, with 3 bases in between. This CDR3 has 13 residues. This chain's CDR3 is CASSFNSNQPQHF. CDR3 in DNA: TGCGCCAGCAGCTTCAATAGCAATCAGCCCCAGCATTTT.

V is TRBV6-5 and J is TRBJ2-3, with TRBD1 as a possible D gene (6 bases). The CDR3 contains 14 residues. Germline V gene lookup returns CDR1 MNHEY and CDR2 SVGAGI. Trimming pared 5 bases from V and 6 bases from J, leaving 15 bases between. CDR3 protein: CASSRDTGADTQYF. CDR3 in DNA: TGTGCCAGCAGTCGGGACACTGGAGCGGATACGCAGTATTTT.

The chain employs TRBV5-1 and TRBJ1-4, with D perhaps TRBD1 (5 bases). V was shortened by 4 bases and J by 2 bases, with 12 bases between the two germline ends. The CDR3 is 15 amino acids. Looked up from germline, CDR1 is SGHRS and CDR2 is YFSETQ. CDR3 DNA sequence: TGCGCCAGCAGCCCTTCACAGGCCACTAATGAAAAACTGTTTTTT. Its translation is CASSPSQATNEKLFF.

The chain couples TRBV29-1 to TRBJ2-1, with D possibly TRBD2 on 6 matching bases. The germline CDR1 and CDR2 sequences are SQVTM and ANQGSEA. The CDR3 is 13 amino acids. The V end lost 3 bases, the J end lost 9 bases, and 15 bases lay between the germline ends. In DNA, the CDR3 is TGCAGCGTTGAGTCGGCGGGGAGAGGTGAGCAGTTCTTC. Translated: CSVESAGRGEQFF.

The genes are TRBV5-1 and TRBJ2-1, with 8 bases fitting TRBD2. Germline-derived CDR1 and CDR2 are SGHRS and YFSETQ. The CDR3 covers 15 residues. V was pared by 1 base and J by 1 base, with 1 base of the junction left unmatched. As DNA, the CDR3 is TGCGCCAGCAGCTTGAGCGGGGGTTCCTACAATGAGCAGTTCTTC. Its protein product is CASSLSGGSYNEQFF.

DNA for the CDR3: TGTGCCACCAGCAGAGACAGGGGTAGCTATGGCTACACCTTC. This codes for CATSRDRGSYGYTF. The rearrangement uses TRBV15 and TRBJ1-2; D may be TRBD1 (6 bases). The CDR3 has 14 residues. Trimming took off 0 bases at V and 4 bases at J, with 9 bases between the two ends. Germline CDR1 is LNHNV and CDR2 is YYDKDF (reference sequence).

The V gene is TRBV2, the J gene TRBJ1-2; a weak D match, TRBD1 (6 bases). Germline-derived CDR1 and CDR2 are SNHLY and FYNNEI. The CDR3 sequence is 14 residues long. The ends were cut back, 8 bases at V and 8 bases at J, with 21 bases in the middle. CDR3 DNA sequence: TGTGCCAGCGGAACGGCCGGGACATTGAACGGCTACACCTTC. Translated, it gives CASGTAGTLNGYTF.

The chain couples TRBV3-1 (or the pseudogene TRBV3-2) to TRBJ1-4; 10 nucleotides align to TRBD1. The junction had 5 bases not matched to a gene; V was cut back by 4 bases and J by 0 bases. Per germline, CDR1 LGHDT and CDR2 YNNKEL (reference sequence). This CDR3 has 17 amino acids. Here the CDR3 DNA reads TGTGCCAGCAGCCCCCGGGACAGGGGCGCAACTAATGAAAAACTGTTTTTT. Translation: CASSPRDRGATNEKLFF.

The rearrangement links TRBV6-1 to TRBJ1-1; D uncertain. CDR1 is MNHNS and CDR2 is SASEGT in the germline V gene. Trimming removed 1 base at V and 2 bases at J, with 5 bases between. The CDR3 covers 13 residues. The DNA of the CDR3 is TGTGCCAGCAGTGAAGTCCCTAACACTGAAGCTTTCTTT. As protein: CASSEVPNTEAFF.

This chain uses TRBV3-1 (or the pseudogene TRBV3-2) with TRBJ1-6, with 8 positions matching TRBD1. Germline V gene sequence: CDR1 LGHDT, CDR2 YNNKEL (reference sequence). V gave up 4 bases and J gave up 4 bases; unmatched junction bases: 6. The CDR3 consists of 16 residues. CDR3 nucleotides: TGTGCCAGCAGCCCCGGACAGGGAACATATAATTCACCCCTCCACTTT. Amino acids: CASSPGQGTYNSPLHF.

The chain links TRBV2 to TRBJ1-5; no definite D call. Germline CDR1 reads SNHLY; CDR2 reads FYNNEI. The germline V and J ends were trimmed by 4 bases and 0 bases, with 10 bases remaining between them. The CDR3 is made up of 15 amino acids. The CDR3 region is CASSVVRNSNQPQHF. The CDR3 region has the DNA TGTGCCAGCAGTGTGGTGAGGAATAGCAATCAGCCCCAGCATTTT.

CDR3 sequence (DNA): TGCGCCAGCAGCTCCCGTTCGGGGGACAACACCATATATTTT. It is translated as CASSSRSGDNTIYF. The V call is TRBV5-1, the J call TRBJ1-3; tentatively, D is TRBD1 (5 bases). The CDR3 covers 14 residues. Trimming removed 3 bases at V and 7 bases at J, with 14 bases between. The germline V gene has CDR1 SGHRS and CDR2 YFSETQ.

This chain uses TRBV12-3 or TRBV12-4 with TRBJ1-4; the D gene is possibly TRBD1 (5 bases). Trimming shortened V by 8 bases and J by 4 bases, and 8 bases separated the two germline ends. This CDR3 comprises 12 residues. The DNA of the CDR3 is TGTGCCAGCCTGGGGGGTAATGAAAAACTGTTTTTT. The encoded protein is CASLGGNEKLFF.